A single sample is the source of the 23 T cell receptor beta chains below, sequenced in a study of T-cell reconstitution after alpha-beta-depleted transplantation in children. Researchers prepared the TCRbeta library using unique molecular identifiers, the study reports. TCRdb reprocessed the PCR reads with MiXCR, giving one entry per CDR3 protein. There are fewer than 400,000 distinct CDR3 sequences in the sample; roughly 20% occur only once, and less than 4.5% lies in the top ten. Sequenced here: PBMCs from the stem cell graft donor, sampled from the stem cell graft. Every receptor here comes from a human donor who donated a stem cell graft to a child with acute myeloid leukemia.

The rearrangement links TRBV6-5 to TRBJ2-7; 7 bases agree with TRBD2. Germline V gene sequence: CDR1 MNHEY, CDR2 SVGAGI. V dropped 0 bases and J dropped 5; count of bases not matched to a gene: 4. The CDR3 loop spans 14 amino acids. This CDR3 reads CASSYSATSNEQYF. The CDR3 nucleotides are TGTGCCAGCAGTTACTCTGCGACTAGCAACGAGCAGTACTTC.

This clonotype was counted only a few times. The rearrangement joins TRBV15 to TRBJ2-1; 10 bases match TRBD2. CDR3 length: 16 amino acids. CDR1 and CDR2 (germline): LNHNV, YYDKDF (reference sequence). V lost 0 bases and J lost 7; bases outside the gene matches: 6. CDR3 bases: TGTGCCACCAGCAGAGATCGGGGACTAGCGAAGAATGAGCAGTTCTTC. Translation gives CATSRDRGLAKNEQFF.

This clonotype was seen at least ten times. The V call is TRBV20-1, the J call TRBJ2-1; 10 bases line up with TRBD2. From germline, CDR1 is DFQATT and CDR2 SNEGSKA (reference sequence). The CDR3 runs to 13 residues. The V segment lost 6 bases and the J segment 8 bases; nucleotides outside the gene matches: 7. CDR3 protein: CSARGTSDYEQFF. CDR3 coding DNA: TGCAGTGCCAGGGGGACTAGCGATTATGAGCAGTTCTTC.

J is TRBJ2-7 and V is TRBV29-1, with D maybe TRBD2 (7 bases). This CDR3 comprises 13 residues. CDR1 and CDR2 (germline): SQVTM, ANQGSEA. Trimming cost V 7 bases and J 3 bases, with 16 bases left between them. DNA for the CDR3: TGCAGCGCCGCGAGGGGGGGGAACTACGAGCAGTACTTC. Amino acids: CSAARGGNYEQYF.

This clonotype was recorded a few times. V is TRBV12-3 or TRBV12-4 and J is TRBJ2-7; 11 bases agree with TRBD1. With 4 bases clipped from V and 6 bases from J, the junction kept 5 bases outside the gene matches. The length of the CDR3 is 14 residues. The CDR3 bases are TGTGCCAGCAGTTCCCCGGACAGGGGGCGCGAGCAGTACTTC. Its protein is CASSSPDRGREQYF.

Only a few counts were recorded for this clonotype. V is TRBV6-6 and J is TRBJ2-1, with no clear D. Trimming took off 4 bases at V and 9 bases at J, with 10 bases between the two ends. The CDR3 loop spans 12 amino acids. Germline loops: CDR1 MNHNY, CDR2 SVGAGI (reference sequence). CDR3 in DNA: TGTGCCAGCAGTTTTCAACTGGGTGAGCAGTTCTTC. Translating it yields CASSFQLGEQFF.

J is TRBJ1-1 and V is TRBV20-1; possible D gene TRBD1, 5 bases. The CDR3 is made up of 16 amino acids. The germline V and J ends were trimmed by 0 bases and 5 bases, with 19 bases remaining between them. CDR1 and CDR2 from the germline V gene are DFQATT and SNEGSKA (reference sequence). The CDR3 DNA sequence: TGCAGTGCTAGAGATATGAGTCTTGGGGCAGGGACTGAAGCTTTCTTT. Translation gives CSARDMSLGAGTEAFF.

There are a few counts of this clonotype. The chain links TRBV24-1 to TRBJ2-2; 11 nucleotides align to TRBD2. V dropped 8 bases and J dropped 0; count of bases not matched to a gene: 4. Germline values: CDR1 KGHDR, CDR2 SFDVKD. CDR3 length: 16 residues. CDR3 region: CATKASGRTNTGELFF. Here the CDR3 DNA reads TGTGCCACCAAGGCTAGCGGGAGGACGAACACCGGGGAGCTGTTTTTT.

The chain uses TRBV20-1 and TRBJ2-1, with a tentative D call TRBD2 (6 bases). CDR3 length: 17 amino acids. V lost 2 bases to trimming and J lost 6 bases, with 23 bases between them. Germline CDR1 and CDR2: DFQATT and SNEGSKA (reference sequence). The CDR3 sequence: CSARSLASVRSPNEQFF. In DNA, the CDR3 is TGCAGTGCTAGATCGTTGGCTAGCGTTCGGTCCCCCAATGAGCAGTTCTTC.

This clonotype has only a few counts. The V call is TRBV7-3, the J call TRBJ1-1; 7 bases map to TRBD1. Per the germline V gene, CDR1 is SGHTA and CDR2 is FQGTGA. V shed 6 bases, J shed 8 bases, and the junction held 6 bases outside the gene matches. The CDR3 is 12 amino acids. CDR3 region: CASSPSGQEAFF. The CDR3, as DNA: TGTGCCAGCAGTCCCTCGGGACAGGAAGCTTTCTTT.

CDR3 protein: CSARDPPRETQYF. CDR3 sequence (DNA): TGCAGTGCTAGGGACCCTCCGCGGGAGACCCAGTACTTC. This rearrangement joins TRBV20-1 to TRBJ2-5, with no clear D. The V and J ends lost 3 bases and 5 bases respectively, with 13 bases between them. Germline values: CDR1 DFQATT, CDR2 SNEGSKA (reference sequence). The CDR3 spans 13 residues.

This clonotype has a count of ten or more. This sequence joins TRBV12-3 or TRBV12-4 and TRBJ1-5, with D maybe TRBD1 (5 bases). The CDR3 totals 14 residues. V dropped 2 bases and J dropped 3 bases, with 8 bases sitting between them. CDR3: CASSLSGNNQPQHF. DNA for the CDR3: TGTGCCAGCAGTTTATCAGGGAACAATCAGCCCCAGCATTTT.

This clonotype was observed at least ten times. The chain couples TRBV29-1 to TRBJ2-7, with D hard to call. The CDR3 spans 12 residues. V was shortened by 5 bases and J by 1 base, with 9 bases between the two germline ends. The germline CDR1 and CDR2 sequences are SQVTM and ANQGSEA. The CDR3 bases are TGCAGCGTTAAGGTAACGTCCTACGAGCAGTACTTC. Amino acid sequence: CSVKVTSYEQYF.

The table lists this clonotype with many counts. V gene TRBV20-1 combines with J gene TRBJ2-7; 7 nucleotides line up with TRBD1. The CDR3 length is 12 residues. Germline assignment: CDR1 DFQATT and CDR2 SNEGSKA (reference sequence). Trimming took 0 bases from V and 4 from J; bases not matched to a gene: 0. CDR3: CSAREQGYEQYF. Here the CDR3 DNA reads TGCAGTGCTAGAGAACAGGGGTACGAGCAGTACTTC.

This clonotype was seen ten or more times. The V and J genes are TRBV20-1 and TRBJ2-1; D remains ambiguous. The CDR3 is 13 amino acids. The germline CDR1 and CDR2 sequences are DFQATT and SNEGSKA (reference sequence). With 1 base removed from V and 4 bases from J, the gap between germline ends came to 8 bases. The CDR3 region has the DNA TGCAGTGCTAGAGTGGCCAATTACAATGAGCAGTTCTTC. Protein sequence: CSARVANYNEQFF.

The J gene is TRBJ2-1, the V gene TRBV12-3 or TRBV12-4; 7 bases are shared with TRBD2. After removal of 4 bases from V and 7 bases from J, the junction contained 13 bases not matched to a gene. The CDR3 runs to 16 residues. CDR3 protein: CASSSWTSSRGNEQFF. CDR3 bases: TGTGCCAGCAGTTCCTGGACTAGTTCCCGTGGGAATGAGCAGTTCTTC.

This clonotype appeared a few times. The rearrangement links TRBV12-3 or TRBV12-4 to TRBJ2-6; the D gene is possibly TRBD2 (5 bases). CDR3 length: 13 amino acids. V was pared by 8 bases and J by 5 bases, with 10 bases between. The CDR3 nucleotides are TGTGCCAGCGCGGGTGCATGGGCCAACGTCCTGACTTTC. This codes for CASAGAWANVLTF.

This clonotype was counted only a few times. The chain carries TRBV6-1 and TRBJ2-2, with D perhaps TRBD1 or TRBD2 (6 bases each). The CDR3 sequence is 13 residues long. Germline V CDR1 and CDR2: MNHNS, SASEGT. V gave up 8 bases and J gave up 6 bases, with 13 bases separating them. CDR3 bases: TGTGCCAGCGGCCCGGGGGCGTCCGGGGAGCTGTTTTTT. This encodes CASGPGASGELFF.

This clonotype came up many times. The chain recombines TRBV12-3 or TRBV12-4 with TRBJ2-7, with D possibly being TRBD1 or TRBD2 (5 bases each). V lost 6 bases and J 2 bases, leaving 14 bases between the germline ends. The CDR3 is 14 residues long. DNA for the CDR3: TGTGCCAGCAGACCCGGGACCAACCCCTACGAGCAGTACTTC. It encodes CASRPGTNPYEQYF.

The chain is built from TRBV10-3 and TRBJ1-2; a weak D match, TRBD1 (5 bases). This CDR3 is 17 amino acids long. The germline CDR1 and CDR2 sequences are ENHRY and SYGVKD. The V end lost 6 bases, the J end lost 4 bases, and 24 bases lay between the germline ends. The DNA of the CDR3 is TGTGCCATCAGCGAAACGTTTAACGGGCCTAGGGGCTATGGCTACACCTTC. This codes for CAISETFNGPRGYGYTF.

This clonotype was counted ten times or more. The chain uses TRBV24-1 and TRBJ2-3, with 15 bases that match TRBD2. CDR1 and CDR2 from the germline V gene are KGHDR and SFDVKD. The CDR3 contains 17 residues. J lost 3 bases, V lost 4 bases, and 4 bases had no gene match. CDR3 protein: CATSDGTSGRSTDTQYF. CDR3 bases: TGTGCCACCAGTGACGGGACTAGCGGGAGGTCGACAGATACGCAGTATTTT.

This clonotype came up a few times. The CDR3 is CSARRGGGGTGELFF. DNA of the CDR3: TGCAGTGCTAGAAGGGGAGGAGGAGGCACCGGGGAGCTGTTTTTT. The rearrangement uses TRBV20-1 and TRBJ2-2; possible D gene TRBD2, 6 bases. Germline CDR1 and CDR2: DFQATT and SNEGSKA (reference sequence). This CDR3 contains 15 residues. Trimming took 2 bases from V and 4 from J, leaving 14 bases between them.

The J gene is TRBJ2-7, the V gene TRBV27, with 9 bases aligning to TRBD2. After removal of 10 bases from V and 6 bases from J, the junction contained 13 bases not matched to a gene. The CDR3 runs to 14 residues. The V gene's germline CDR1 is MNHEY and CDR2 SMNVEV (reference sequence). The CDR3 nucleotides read TGTGCCACCAGGCAGCGGGGGGCCATGGTCGAGCAGTACTTC. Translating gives CATRQRGAMVEQYF.